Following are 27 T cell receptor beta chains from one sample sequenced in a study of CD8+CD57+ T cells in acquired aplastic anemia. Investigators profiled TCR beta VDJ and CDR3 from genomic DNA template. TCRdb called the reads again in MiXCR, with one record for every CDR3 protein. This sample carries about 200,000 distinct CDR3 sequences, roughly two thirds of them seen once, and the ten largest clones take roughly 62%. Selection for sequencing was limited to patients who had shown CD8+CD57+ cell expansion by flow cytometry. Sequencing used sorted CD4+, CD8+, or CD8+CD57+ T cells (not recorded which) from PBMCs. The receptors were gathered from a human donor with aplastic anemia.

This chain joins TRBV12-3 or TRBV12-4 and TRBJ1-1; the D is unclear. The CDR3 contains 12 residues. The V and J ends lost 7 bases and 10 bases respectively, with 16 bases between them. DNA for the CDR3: TGTGCCAGCATCAAAAGGGTGTGGCTAGCTTTCTTT. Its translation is CASIKRVWLAFF.

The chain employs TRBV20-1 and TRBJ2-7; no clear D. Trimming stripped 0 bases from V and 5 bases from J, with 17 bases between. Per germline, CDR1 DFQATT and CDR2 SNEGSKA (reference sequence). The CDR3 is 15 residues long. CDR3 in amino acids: CSAREQGYITDEQYF. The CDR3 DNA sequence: TGCAGTGCTAGAGAACAAGGGTATATTACGGACGAGCAGTACTTC.

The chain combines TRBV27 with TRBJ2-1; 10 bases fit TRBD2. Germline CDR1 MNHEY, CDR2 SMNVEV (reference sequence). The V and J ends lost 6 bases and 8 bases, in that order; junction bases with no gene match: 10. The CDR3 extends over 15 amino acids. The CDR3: CASSGSGGLLYEQFF. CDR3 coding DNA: TGTGCCAGCAGCGGTAGCGGGGGGTTGCTCTATGAGCAGTTCTTC.

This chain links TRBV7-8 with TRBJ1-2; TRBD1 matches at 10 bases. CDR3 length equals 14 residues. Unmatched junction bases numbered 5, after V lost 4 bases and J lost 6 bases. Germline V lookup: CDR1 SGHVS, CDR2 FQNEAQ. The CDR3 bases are TGTGCCAGCAGCTCGGGACAGGGGAATCATGGCTACACCTTC. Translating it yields CASSSGQGNHGYTF.

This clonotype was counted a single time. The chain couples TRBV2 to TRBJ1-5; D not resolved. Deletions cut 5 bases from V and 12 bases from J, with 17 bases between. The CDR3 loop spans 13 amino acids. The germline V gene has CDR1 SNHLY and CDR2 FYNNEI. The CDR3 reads CASSKTASIYQHF. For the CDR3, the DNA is TGTGCCAGCAGTAAAACAGCTTCAATCTACCAGCATTTT.

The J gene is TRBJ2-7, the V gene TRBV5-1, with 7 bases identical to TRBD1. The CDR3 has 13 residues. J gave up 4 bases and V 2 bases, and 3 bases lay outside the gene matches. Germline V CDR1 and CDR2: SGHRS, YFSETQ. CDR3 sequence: CASSFPGGYEQYF. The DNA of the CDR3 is TGCGCCAGCAGCTTTCCAGGGGGATACGAGCAGTACTTC.

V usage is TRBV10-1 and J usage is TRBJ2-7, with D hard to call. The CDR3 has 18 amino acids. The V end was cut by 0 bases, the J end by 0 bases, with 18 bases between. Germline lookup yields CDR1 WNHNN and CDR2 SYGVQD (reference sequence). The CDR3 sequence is CASSESVWLGGGSYEQYF. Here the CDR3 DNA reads TGCGCCAGCAGTGAGTCGGTGTGGCTCGGCGGTGGCTCCTACGAGCAGTACTTC.

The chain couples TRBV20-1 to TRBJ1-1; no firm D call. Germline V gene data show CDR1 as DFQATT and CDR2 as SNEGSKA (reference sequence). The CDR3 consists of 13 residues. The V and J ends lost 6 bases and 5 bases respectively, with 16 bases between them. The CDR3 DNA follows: TGCAGTGCGCGATCGGACCCCGAAACTGAAGCTTTCTTT. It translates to CSARSDPETEAFF.

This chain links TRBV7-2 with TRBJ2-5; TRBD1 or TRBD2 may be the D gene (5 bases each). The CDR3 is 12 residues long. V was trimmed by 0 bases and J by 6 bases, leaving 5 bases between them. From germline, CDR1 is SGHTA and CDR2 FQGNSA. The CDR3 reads CASSLAGQTQYF. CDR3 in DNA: TGTGCCAGCAGCTTAGCGGGACAGACCCAGTACTTC.

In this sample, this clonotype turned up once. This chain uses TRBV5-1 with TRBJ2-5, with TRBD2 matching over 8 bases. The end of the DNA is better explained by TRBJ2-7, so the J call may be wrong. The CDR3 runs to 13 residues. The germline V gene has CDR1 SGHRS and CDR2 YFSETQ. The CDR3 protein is CASSFAGGYEQYF. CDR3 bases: TGCGCCAGCAGCTTTGCGGGGGGCTACGAGCAGTACTTC.

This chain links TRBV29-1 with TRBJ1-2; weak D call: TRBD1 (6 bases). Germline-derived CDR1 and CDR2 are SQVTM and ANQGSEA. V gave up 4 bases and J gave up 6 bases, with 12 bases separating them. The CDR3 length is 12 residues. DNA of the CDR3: TGCAGCGTTGGGCAGGGGATCCATGGCTACACCTTC. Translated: CSVGQGIHGYTF.

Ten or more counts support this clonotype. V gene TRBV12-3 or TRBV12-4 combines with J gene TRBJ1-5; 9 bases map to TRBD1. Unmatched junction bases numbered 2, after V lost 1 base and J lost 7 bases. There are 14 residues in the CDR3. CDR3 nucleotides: TGTGCCAGCAGTTTAGGACAGGGGGTCCAGCCCCAGCATTTT. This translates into CASSLGQGVQPQHF.

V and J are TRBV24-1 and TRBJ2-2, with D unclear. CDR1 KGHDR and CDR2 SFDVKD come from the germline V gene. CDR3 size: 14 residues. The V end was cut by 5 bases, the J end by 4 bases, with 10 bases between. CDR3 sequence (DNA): TGTGCCACCAGTGTACTGGGTTCCACCGGGGAGCTGTTTTTT. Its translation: CATSVLGSTGELFF.

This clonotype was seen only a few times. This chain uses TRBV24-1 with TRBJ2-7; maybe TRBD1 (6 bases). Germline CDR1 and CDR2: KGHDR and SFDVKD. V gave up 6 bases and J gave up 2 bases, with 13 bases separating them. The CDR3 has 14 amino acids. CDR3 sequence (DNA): TGTGCCACCAGTCCCGCAGGGGTAGCCTACGAGCAGTACTTC. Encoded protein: CATSPAGVAYEQYF.

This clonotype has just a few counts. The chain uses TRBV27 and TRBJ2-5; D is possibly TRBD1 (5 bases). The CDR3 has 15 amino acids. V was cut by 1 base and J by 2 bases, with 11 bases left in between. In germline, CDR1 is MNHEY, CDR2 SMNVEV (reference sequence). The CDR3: CASSLFGQIQETQYF. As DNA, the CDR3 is TGTGCCAGCAGTTTATTCGGACAAATACAAGAGACCCAGTACTTC.

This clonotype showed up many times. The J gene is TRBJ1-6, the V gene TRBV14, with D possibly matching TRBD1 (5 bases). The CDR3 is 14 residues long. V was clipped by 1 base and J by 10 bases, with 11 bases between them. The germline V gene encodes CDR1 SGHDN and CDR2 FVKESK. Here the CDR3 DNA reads TGTGCCAGCAGCCAAGTCAGGGAAGGCTCACCCCTCCACTTT. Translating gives CASSQVREGSPLHF.

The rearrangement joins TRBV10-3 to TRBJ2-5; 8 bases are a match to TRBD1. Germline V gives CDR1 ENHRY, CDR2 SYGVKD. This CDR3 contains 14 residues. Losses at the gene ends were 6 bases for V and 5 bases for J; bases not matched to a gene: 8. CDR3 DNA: TGTGCCATCAGCCCGACAGGGGCAGGCGAGACCCAGTACTTC. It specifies CAISPTGAGETQYF.

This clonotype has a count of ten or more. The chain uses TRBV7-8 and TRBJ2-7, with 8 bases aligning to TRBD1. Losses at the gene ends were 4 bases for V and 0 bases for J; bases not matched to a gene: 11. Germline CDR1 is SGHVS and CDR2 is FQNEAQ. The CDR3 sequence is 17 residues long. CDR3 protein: CASSSPRDRSFSYEQYF. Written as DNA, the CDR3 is TGTGCCAGCAGCTCACCCAGGGACAGGTCCTTCTCCTACGAGCAGTACTTC.

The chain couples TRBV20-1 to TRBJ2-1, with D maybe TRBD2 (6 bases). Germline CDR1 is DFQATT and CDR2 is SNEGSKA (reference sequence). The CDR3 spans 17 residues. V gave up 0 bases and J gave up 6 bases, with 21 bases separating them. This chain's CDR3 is CSARDQGPRGARNEQFF. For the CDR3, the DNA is TGCAGTGCTAGAGATCAAGGGCCGCGCGGGGCTCGCAATGAGCAGTTCTTC.

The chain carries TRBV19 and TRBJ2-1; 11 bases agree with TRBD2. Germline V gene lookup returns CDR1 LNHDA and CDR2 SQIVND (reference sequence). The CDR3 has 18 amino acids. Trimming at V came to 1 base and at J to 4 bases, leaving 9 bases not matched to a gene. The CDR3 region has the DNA TGTGCCAGTAGTATAGCCCTAACTAGCGGGAGAGTATACAATGAGCAGTTCTTC. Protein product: CASSIALTSGRVYNEQFF.

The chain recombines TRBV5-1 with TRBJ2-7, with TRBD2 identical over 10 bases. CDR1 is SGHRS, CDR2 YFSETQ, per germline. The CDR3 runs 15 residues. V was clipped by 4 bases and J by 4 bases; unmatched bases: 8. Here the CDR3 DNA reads TGCGCCAGCAGCCAAGATGGGACTAGCGCGTACGAGCAGTACTTC. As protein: CASSQDGTSAYEQYF.

The CDR3 sequence: CASSHTGTQYF. CDR3 DNA sequence: TGCGCCAGCAGCCACACCGGTACGCAGTATTTT. The chain joins TRBV5-1 to TRBJ2-3, with D uncertain. The V end was cut by 4 bases, the J end by 8 bases, with 8 bases between. This CDR3 region has 11 residues. The germline V gene has CDR1 SGHRS and CDR2 YFSETQ.

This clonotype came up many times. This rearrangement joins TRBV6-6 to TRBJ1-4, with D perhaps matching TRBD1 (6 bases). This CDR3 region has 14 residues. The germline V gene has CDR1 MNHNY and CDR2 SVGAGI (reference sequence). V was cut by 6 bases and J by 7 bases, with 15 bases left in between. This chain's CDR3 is CASRDAGALEKLFF. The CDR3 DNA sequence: TGTGCCAGCAGAGACGCAGGGGCCCTTGAAAAACTGTTTTTT.

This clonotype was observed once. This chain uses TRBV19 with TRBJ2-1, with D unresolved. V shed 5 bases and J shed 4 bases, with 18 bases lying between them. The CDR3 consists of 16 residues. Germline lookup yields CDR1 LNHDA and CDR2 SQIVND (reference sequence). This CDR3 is CASSVQFLAAYNEQFF. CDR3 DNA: TGTGCCAGTAGTGTTCAATTCCTGGCGGCGTACAATGAGCAGTTCTTC.

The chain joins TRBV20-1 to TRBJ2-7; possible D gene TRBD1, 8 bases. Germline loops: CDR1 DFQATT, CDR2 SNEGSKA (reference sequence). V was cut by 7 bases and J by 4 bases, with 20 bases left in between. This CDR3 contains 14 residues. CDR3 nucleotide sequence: TGCAGTGTTAGCCCGGACAGGGAGGGTTACGAGCAGTACTTC. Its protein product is CSVSPDREGYEQYF.

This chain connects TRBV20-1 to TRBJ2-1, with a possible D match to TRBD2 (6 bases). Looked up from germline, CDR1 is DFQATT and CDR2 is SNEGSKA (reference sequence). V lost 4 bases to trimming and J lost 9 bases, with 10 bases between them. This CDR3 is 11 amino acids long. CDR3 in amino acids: CSAMWRGEQFF. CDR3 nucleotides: TGCAGTGCTATGTGGCGGGGTGAGCAGTTCTTC.

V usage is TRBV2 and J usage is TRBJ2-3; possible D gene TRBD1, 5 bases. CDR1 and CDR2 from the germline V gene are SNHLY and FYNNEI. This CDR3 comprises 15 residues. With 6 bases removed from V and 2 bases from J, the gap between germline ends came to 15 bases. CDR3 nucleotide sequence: TGTGCCAGCAGACATTCGCCAGGGTTCACAGATACGCAGTATTTT. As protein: CASRHSPGFTDTQYF.